This TCR beta chain stems from a study of shared clonotypes between healthy human individuals. Study-level results: Sharing across four donors was highest in naive CD4 (roughly 5%) and lowest in memory CD8 (around 0.4%).

Of note for this clone: What it binds is unknown.

The junction had 7 bases not matched to a gene; V was cut back by 7 bases and J by 2 bases. Per germline, CDR1 SGHRS and CDR2 YFSETQ. The length of the CDR3 is 14 residues. Only in-frame clones appear in the TCRdb table, and some are missing; sequencing was by immunoSEQ multiplex PCR. The sample contains a few million clones, about 92% of which appear only once. V is TRBV5-1 and J is TRBJ2-5; 8 bases are a match to TRBD2. Sequencing was done on a sample of naive CD4+ T cells sorted from blood. Subset of the sample: CD45RA+ positively selected. The receptor was isolated from a man younger than 35 in good health. The CDR3 reads CASGPSGLQETQYF. CDR3 coding DNA: TGCGCCAGCGGCCCTAGCGGGCTACAAGAGACCCAGTACTTC. Full variable domain (outside the CDR3, taken from reference TRBV5-1 and TRBJ2-5): KAGVTQTPRYLIKTRGQQVTLSCSPISGHRSVSWYQQTPGQGLQFLFEYFSETQRNKGNFPGRFSGRQFSNSRSEMNVSTLELGDSALYLCASGPSGLQETQYFGPGTRLLVL.